This T cell receptor beta chain was sequenced during a study of shared clonotypes between healthy human individuals. Germline loops: CDR1 MNHEY, CDR2 SMNVEV (reference sequence). Between the trimmed V and J ends, which lost 8 bases and 5 bases, there was a span of 8 bases. This CDR3 comprises 11 residues. For unsorted PBMC, 250 to 350 ng DNA per replicate equaled roughly 31,000 T cell genomes. As processed by the authors: In the immunoSEQ data, sequences were junction-only and lacked quality scores, so filtering differed. The protocol was immunoSEQ multiplex PCR, while the TCRdb copy is restricted to in-frame clones and leaves out a portion. V and J calls and clone size are those listed in that table; D and trimming were worked out from the DNA. The sample comprises about half a million clones, over 70% of which are singletons, and roughly an eighth rests with the top ten.

This clonotype originated in a woman in her thirties or forties in good health. Some clones in this sample may be carry-over from other donors' samples. The sequenced sample consisted of PBMCs. The J gene is TRBJ2-3, the V gene TRBV27; D not resolved. In DNA form, the CDR3 reads TGTGCCAGCGCGTTCCAAGATACGCAGTATTTT. Translation: CASAFQDTQYF.